Below, 2 T cell receptor delta chains from the same sample are listed, as sequenced in a study of fetal and pediatric gammadelta thymocytes. TCRdb fed the reads to CATT. The sample lists several hundred delta-chain clones; 11% were seen once. Input material: non-Vgamma9Vdelta2 gamma-delta T cells from the thymus. Stated subset: CD3+gammadeltaTCR+ thymocytes not co-expressing Vgamma9 and Vdelta2. These receptors were collected from a child who underwent cardiac surgery and was recorded as healthy.

This clone was observed a few times. TCRdb assigns this DNA the protein of a much larger clone, which departs from its translation at residue 3; this likely reflects a read error, and the protein shown comes from translating the DNA. The V call is TRDV1, the J call TRDJ1; 9 positions match TRDD3. The CDR3 has 19 residues. Germline CDR1 reads TSWWSYY; CDR2 reads QGS. CDR3 DNA: TGTGCTCGTGGGGAACTAGTCTTTCCTACTGGGGGAATCACCGATAAACTCATCTTT. This codes for CARGELVFPTGGITDKLIF.

Sample share makes this clone medium-sized. A much larger clone differs by one base, so this may be a read error. V is TRDV1 and J is TRDJ4; TRDD3 agrees at 9 bases. Germline CDR1 TSWWSYY, CDR2 QGS. V dropped 8 bases and J dropped 0; count of bases not matched to a gene: 22. The CDR3 runs 19 residues. CDR3 region: CALRKPQFPITGGTRPLIF. In DNA, the CDR3 is TGTGCTCTTAGGAAGCCGCAGTTTCCTATAACTGGGGGAACCAGACCCCTGATCTTT.